This T cell receptor beta chain comes out of a study of T-cell memory formation after mild COVID-19. Study-wide background: TCR clusters showed largely donor specificity.

Study-wide results and limits: Some clones that responded turned up in pre-infection memory, which suggests that cross-reactive memory joined in. Clones that contracted from day 15 to 85 had balanced CD4/CD8; later expanders were CD4+ biased.

It was 5'RACE with constant-segment primers that produced the TCR alpha and TCR beta cDNA libraries, which carried sample barcodes and UMIs. TCRdb recomputed calls from the 5' RACE reads with MiXCR, one row per CDR3 protein. The sample lists 500,000 to 550,000 distinct CDR3 sequences, approximately 20% occurring once. This clonotype was observed a few times. As yet, its antigen is unknown. This receptor was identified in an adult woman who had mild COVID-19 (a few samples of this study predate the infection). Cell type and time point are not known. The sample comprised PBMCs or a T cell subset sorted from them (not recorded which).

The CDR3 region is CAIREGIGSEAFF. The DNA for the CDR3 is TGTGCCATCAGGGAGGGTATAGGTTCGGAAGCTTTCTTT. The chain has TRBV10-3 and TRBJ1-1; no clear D. The V gene lost 6 bases and the J gene lost 8 bases, with 16 bases spanning the gap. Germline V gives CDR1 ENHRY, CDR2 SYGVKD. The CDR3 consists of 13 residues.